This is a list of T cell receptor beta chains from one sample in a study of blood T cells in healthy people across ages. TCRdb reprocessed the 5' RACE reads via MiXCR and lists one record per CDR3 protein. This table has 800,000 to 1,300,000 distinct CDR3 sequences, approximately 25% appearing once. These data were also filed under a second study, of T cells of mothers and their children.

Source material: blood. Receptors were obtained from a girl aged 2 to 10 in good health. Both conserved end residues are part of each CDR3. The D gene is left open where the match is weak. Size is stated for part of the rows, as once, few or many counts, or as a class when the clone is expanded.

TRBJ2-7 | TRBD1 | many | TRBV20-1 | CSAKKGTGGREQYF | TGCAGTGCCAAAAAAGGGACAGGGGGGCGCGAGCAGTACTTC
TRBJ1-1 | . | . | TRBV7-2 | CASRLYMNTEAFF | TGTGCCAGCAGGCTCTACATGAACACTGAAGCTTTCTTT
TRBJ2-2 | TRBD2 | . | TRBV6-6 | CASRGGELLF | TGTGCCAGCAGGGGGGGGGAGCTGCTTTTT
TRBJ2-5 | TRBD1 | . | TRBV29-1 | CSARTGTGIETQYF | TGCAGCGCGAGGACCGGGACAGGGATAGAGACCCAGTACTTC
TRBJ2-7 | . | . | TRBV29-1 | CSVASGAPYEQYF | TGCAGCGTTGCATCAGGGGCCCCCTACGAGCAGTACTTC
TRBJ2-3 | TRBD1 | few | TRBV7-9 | CAHDGTGAYGTDTQYF | TGTGCCCATGACGGGACAGGGGCTTATGGGACAGATACGCAGTATTTT
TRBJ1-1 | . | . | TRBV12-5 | CASGGTPRGAFF | TGTGCTAGTGGTGGGACTCCTCGGGGGGCTTTCTTT
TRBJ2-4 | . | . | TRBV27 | CASSFTVGQMHIQYF | TGTGCCAGCAGTTTTACCGTCGGACAAATGCACATTCAGTACTTC
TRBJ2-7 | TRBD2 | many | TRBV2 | CASRPGLATHEQYF | TGTGCCAGCAGGCCGGGACTAGCGACCCACGAGCAGTACTTC
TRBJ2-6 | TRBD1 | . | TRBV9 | CASRKTGSNVLTF | TGTGCCAGCAGGAAGACAGGGTCCAACGTCCTGACTTTC
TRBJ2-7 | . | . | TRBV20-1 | CSVEDGTYEQYF | TGCAGTGTTGAAGACGGCACCTACGAGCAGTACTTC
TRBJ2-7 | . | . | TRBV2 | CASSERRPSYEQYF | TGTGCCAGCAGTGAACGTAGGCCCAGCTACGAGCAGTACTTC
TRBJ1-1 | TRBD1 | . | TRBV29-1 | CSADGWQGAATEAFF | TGCAGCGCTGACGGGTGGCAGGGGGCGGCCACTGAAGCTTTCTTT
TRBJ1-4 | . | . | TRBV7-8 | CASSGAGAANEKLFF | TGTGCCAGCAGCGGAGCAGGGGCCGCGAATGAAAAACTGTTTTTT
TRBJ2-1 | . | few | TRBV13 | CASKSGSYNEQFF | TGTGCCAGCAAGAGCGGCTCCTACAATGAGCAGTTCTTC
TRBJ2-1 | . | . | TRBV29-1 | CSVVAQISYNEQLF | TGCAGCGTTGTAGCTCAAATCTCCTACAATGAGCAGCTCTTC
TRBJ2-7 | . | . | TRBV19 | CASSIDLNTYEQYF | TGTGCCAGTAGTATAGACCTCAATACCTACGAGCAGTACTTC
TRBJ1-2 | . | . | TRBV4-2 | CASSQRQNYGYTF | TGTGCCAGCAGCCAACGACAAAACTATGGCTACACCTTC
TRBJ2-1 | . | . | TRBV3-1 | CASSQAENEQFF | TGTGCCAGCAGTCAAGCGGAGAATGAGCAGTTCTTC
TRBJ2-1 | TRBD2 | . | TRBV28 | CASSSVAGHDNEQFF | TGTGCCAGCAGCTCCGTAGCGGGACACGACAATGAGCAGTTCTTC
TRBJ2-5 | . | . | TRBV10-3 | CAISEYNKETQYF | TGTGCCATCAGTGAGTACAATAAAGAGACCCAGTACTTC
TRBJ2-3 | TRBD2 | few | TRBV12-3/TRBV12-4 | CASSIWGLADSDTQYF | TGTGCCAGCAGTATATGGGGACTAGCGGACTCAGATACGCAGTATTTT
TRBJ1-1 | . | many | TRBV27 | CASSSMNTEAFF | TGTGCCAGCAGTTCGATGAACACTGAAGCTTTCTTT
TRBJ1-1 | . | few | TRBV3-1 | CASSQGGGRTEAFF | TGTGCCAGCAGCCAAGGGGGGGGACGCACTGAAGCTTTCTTT
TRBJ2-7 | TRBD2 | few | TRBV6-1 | CASSDLAGSSYEQYF | TGTGCCAGCAGCGATCTAGCGGGGAGCTCCTACGAGCAGTACTTC
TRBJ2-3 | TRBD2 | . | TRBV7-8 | CASSLSGGFGDTQYF | TGTGCCAGCAGCCTAAGCGGGGGCTTTGGGGATACGCAGTATTTT
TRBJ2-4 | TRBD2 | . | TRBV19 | CASSHFGGGKNIQYF | TGTGCCAGTTCCCATTTCGGCGGGGGCAAAAACATTCAGTACTTC
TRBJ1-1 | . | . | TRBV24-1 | CATSDHGQLAFF | TGTGCCACCAGTGACCACGGACAGCTAGCTTTCTTT
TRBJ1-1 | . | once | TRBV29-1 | CSMTGLNTEAFF | TGCAGCATGACAGGCCTGAACACTGAAGCTTTCTTT
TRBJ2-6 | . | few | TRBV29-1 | CSAASSGANVLTF | TGCAGCGCCGCGTCCTCTGGGGCCAACGTCCTGACTTTC
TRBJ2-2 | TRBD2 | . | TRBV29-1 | CSVLSGGNTGELFF | TGCAGCGTTCTTAGCGGGGGAAACACCGGGGAGCTGTTTTTT
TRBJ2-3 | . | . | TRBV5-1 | CASSRAGDTDTQYF | TGCGCCAGCAGCCGGGCTGGGGACACAGATACGCAGTATTTT
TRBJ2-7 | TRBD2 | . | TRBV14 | CASSQVGGLAGEQYF | TGTGCCAGCAGCCAAGTAGGAGGACTAGCGGGAGAGCAGTACTTC
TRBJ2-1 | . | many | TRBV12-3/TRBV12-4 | CASSLVAGEQFF | TGTGCCAGCAGTTTAGTGGCGGGTGAGCAGTTCTTC
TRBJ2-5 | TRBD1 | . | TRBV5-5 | CASSPEDRGKTQYF | TGTGCCAGCAGCCCCGAAGACAGGGGAAAGACCCAGTACTTC
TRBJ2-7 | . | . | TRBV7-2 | CASSPRGGPEQYF | TGTGCCAGCAGTCCCCGTGGAGGACCCGAGCAGTACTTC
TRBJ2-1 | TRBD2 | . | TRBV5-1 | CASSWGPSSGAYNEQFF | TGCGCCAGCAGCTGGGGGCCCAGTAGCGGGGCGTACAATGAGCAGTTCTTC
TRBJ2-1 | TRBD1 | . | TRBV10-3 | CAISESGTGPNEQFF | TGTGCCATCAGTGAATCCGGGACAGGGCCCAATGAGCAGTTCTTC
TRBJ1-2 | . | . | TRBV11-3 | CASSLAGVNGYTF | TGTGCCAGCAGCTTAGCTGGGGTAAATGGCTACACCTTC
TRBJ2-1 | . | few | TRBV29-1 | CSTIAVTYNEQFF | TGCAGCACTATAGCGGTGACCTACAATGAGCAGTTCTTC
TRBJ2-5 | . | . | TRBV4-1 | CASSQVRGSGYQETQYF | TGCGCCAGCAGCCAAGTGCGAGGTTCTGGGTACCAAGAGACCCAGTACTTC
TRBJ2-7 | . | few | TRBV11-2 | CASSPSRREQYF | TGTGCCAGCAGCCCCTCAAGGAGAGAGCAGTACTTC
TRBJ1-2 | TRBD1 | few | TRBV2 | CANRSGQGNYGYTF | TGTGCCAACAGATCGGGACAGGGAAACTATGGCTACACCTTC
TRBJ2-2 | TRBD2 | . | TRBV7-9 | CASSLERTSGGANTWGLFF | TGTGCCAGCAGCTTAGAGAGGACTAGCGGGGGCGCGAACACCTGGGGGCTGTTTTTT